This T cell receptor (beta chain) was sequenced in a study of metastatic and nonmetastatic thyroid tumors. Across the whole study: Where malignant and benign thyroid patients were concerned, repertoires were compared across blood and tumor or nodule tissue. Study observations and caveats: Benign nodules were reported to have significantly lower TCR beta diversity than malignant thyroid tumors, in blood and tumor.

A remark on this clone: Its antigen remains unknown.

Original processing notes: Differences in CDR3 between clinicopathological groups were drawn on to build a classifier intended to discriminate distant-metastatic papillary thyroid cancer patients. MiXCR was used by TCRdb to re-call the PCR reads. The V and J calls were determined by TCRdb, not by the authors. The profile covers 85,000 to 100,000 clones, with roughly 13% appearing a single time and roughly 10% taken by the ten largest. Among the patients, none had received any treatment before thyroid surgery. Germline V gives CDR1 SGHRS, CDR2 YFSETQ. Losses at the gene ends were 4 bases for V and 1 base for J; bases not matched to a gene: 4. CDR3 length equals 14 residues.

The sequenced sample consisted of blood. This sequence originates from a female donor with papillary thyroid cancer or a benign thyroid nodule (not recorded which). Some clones in this sample may be carry-over from other donors' samples. The chain recombines TRBV5-1 with TRBJ2-7; 8 nucleotides match TRBD1. CDR3 in DNA: TGCGCCAGCAGCGCCACAGGGGGGTCCTACGAGCAGTACTTC. Translating gives CASSATGGSYEQYF.